Listed here is a single T cell receptor (beta chain). The antigen is unknown. The sample originates from a study of CD4 T cells in relation to SARS-CoV-2 and coronaviruses. Using immunoSEQ multiplex PCR, the repertoire was profiled, and TCRdb retains in-frame clones only, with some absent. The sample lists about 41,000 clones; 84% were seen once. The CDR3 sequence is 14 residues long. V lost 6 bases, J lost 2 bases, and 13 bases lay in between. Per the germline V gene, CDR1 is KGHSH and CDR2 is LQKENI. This receptor was identified in an adult with COVID-19. V gene TRBV18 combines with J gene TRBJ2-5; tentative D call: TRBD1 (6 bases). Sequencing was carried out using naive CD4+ T cells from PBMCs, cultured in vitro. As to subset: naive CD4+ T cells isolated by negative enrichment. Here the CDR3 DNA reads TGTGCCAGCTCGCCAGGGACAACTCAAGAGACCCAGTACTTC. Translation: CASSPGTTQETQYF.